Reported below is one T cell receptor beta chain. The data belong to a study of control samples from healthy donors and cancer patients. The V gene end was trimmed by 4 bases and the J gene end by 10 bases; junction bases not matched to a gene: 11. The CDR3 runs to 14 residues. The germline CDR1 and CDR2 sequences are SGDLS and YYNGEE. Sequencing was performed with immunoSEQ multiplex PCR; in TCRdb, only in-frame clones are kept and a portion is missing. The repertoire holds about 180,000 clones, with nearly 90% as singletons. This chain joins TRBV9 and TRBJ2-1; 7 bases fit TRBD2. The origin of this receptor is a woman aged 45-60 years in good health. Sample: blood. CDR3: CASSTPAVAGEQFF. CDR3 sequence (DNA): TGTGCCAGCAGCACTCCAGCTGTAGCGGGCGAGCAGTTCTTC. Using reference TRBV9 and TRBJ2-1 for the parts outside the CDR3, the full variable domain is DSGVTQTPKHLITATGQRVTLRCSPRSGDLSVYWYQQSLDQGLQFLIQYYNGEERAKGNILERFSAQQFPDLHSELNLSSLELGDSALYFCASSTPAVAGEQFFGPGTRLTVL.